Described below is a single T cell receptor (beta chain) sequence and its context. Its antigen is currently unknown. V lost 4 bases, J lost 7 bases, and 7 bases stayed unmatched. There are 15 residues in the CDR3. The germline gives CDR1 LGHDT, CDR2 YNNKEL (reference sequence). These data are taken from a study of CD8 T cells in ankylosing spondylitis. TCRdb used MiXCR to reprocess the 5' RACE reads, holding one entry per CDR3 protein. The sample lists more than 600,000 distinct CDR3 sequences; around 20% were seen once. Study-level findings and limits: A motif in TCR beta, a set of under 10 highly homologous variants, appeared characteristic of ankylosing spondylitis blood.

The TCR sequence derives from a male donor with ankylosing spondylitis. The chain has TRBV3-1 and TRBJ2-1, with 10 bases aligning to TRBD2. Sequencing input: blood, either unsorted or a sorted T cell fraction (not recorded which). The CDR3 sequence is CASSRLAGVGNEQFF. The DNA for the CDR3 is TGTGCCAGCAGCCGCCTAGCGGGAGTAGGGAATGAGCAGTTCTTC.